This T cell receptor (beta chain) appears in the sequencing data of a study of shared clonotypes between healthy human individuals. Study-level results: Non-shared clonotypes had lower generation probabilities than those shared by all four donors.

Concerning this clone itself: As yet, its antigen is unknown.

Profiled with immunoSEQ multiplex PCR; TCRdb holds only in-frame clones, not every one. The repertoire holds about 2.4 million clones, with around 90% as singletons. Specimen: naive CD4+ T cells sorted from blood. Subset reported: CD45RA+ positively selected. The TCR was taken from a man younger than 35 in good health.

CDR3: CASSPTGPQHF. The CDR3 DNA reads as TGTGCCAGCAGTCCTACGGGCCCCCAGCATTTT. V usage is TRBV28 and J usage is TRBJ1-5; D remains unclear. This CDR3 region has 11 residues. Trimming stripped 5 bases from V and 10 bases from J, with 9 bases between. Germline CDR1 and CDR2: MDHEN and SYDVKM.